This T cell receptor (beta chain) emerged from a study of glioma-infiltrating T cells. Study-wide results and limits: Tissue-blood divergence was below expectation in non-neoplastic patients, above in gliomas. Very few CDR3 sequences were shared between tissue and blood.

The CDR3 is 13 amino acids. CDR1 and CDR2 (germline): MNHNS, SASEGT. V gave up 10 bases and J gave up 5 bases; unmatched junction bases: 7. Using RNA template, CDR3s of TCR alpha and beta were amplified with iRepertoire arm-PCR. Tissue mRNA or PBMC total RNA, about 95-450 ng, went into one-step reverse transcription and amplification. A single record per CDR3 protein comes from TCRdb applying MiXCR to the multiplex PCR reads. The sample carries approximately 90,000 distinct CDR3 sequences, 20% to 25% recorded once. There are many counts of this clonotype. Its target is not known. Input material: glioma tissue, nonneoplastic brain tissue, or PBMCs (not recorded which). The source is a human donor with low-grade glioma or glioblastoma, undergoing nonglioma brain surgery, or in good health (not recorded which). The chain carries TRBV6-1 and TRBJ1-4; 7 nucleotides match TRBD1. CDR3 in amino acids: CATSGQMNEKLFF. CDR3 in DNA: TGTGCCACCTCGGGACAGATGAATGAAAAACTGTTTTTT.